This T cell receptor beta chain was captured in a study of Graves' ophthalmopathy and Graves' hyperthyroidism. Points from the study as a whole: Sensitivity reached less than 71% and specificity around 76% when the model predicted ophthalmopathy progression. From stable hyperthyroidism, ophthalmopathy was separated by a 13-signature model with 87.88% sensitivity and roughly 81% specificity.

TCR beta CDR3 regions were amplified from RNA transcripts. Second-round multiplex PCR followed a first-round RT-PCR using HTBI primers. MiXCR, run by TCRdb on the multiplex PCR reads, gives a single entry per CDR3 protein. The repertoire has nearly 400,000 distinct CDR3 sequences, approximately 16% of them found once; the top ten carry 1.5% to 2%. This clonotype was counted many times. Its antigen is not identified. Each donor who had ophthalmopathy showed moderate-to-severe activity, a CAS of ≥3, a NOSPECS of ≥4, and a duration under 3 months. Germline lookup yields CDR1 MNHNS and CDR2 SASEGT. V lost 2 bases and J 9 bases, leaving 14 bases between the germline ends. This CDR3 region has 14 residues.

The TCR sequence derives from a woman younger than 30 with Graves' ophthalmopathy. The sequenced sample consisted of peripheral blood. This chain joins TRBV6-1 and TRBJ1-5; D remains ambiguous. CDR3: CASSEWDGGLPQHF. The DNA of the CDR3 is TGTGCCAGCAGTGAATGGGATGGCGGACTGCCCCAGCATTTT.